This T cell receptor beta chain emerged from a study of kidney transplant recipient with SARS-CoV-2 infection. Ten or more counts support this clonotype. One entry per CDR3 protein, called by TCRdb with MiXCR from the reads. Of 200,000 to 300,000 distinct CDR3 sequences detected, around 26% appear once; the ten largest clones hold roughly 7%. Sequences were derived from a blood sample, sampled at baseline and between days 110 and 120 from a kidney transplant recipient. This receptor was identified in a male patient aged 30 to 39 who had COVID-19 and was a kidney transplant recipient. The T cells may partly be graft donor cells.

The CDR3 sequence is CAWSPQGLSYGYTF. CDR3 DNA: TGTGCCTGGAGCCCACAGGGTTTAAGCTATGGCTACACCTTC. The gene calls are TRBV30 and TRBJ1-2; maybe TRBD1 (6 bases). Trimming removed 3 bases at V and 4 bases at J, with 15 bases between. This CDR3 spans 14 amino acids. CDR1 GTSNPN and CDR2 SVGIG come from the germline V gene (reference sequence).